The sequence of this T cell receptor beta chain was determined in a study of T-cell memory formation after mild COVID-19. Only a few counts were recorded for this clonotype. TCRdb reprocessed the 5' RACE reads with MiXCR, giving one entry per CDR3 protein. The sample lists some 57,000 distinct CDR3 sequences; more than 9% were seen once. Trimming shortened V by 0 bases and J by 14 bases, and 18 bases separated the two germline ends. The germline V gene has CDR1 ENHRY and CDR2 SYGVKD. This CDR3 contains 14 residues. V and J are TRBV10-3 and TRBJ2-3, with D possibly TRBD2 on 5 matching bases. The sample was PBMCs or a T cell subset sorted from them (not recorded which). The sequence was obtained from a man aged 18 to 30 who had mild COVID-19 (a few samples of this study predate the infection). Cell type and time point are not known. The CDR3 sequence is CAISESRQLAWVYF. The CDR3 DNA follows: TGTGCCATCAGTGAGTCGAGGCAGCTAGCCTGGGTGTATTTT.